Listed below are T cell receptor beta chains from one sample, sequenced in a study of graft-versus-host responses after intestinal transplantation. The method was immunoSEQ multiplex PCR; TCRdb's version includes in-frame clones alone and lacks a portion of them. The repertoire holds almost 55,000 clones, about 89% seen once, with approximately 5% in the top ten. The sample here was PBMCs, taken nearly 670 days after intestinal transplant. These receptors all stem from a human patient who received an intestinal transplant, so some T cells may come from the graft donor. The CDR3 runs from the conserved cysteine through the conserved F or W. The order of the fields is clone size, V gene, J gene, D gene, CDR3 protein, CDR3 DNA. A D gene is named only where the DNA matches it firmly. Only part of the rows carry a size: once, few, many, or a class if the clone is expanded.

>.|TRBV6-4|TRBJ1-1|.
CASSATMDTEAFF
TGTGCCAGCAGTGCCACCATGGACACTGAAGCTTTCTTT
>.|TRBV7-9|TRBJ2-5|.
CASSQGGGHQETQYF
TGTGCCAGCAGCCAAGGTGGTGGACACCAAGAGACCCAGTACTTC
>.|TRBV6-6|TRBJ2-4|.
CASSYPGQIAKNIQYF
TGTGCCAGCAGTTACCCGGGACAAATAGCCAAAAACATTCAGTACTTC
>.|TRBV29-1|TRBJ1-1|.
CSVVSRNEAFF
TGCAGCGTTGTTAGCAGAAACGAAGCTTTCTTT
>.|TRBV7-6|TRBJ2-7|TRBD2
CASSHFSGGAYEQYF
TGTGCCAGCAGCCACTTTAGCGGGGGGGCCTACGAGCAGTACTTC
>.|TRBV28|TRBJ1-5|TRBD1
CASSEQGKGPNQPQHF
TGTGCCAGCAGCGAACAGGGGAAGGGACCTAATCAGCCCCAGCATTTT
>.|TRBV7-9|TRBJ2-7|.
CASSLAGRGYEQYF
TGTGCCAGCAGCTTAGCCGGACGAGGCTACGAGCAGTACTTC
>.|TRBV4-1|TRBJ1-2|.
CASSQGTSNYGYTF
TGCGCCAGCAGCCAAGGCACCTCTAACTATGGCTACACCTTC
>.|TRBV7-9|TRBJ2-1|.
CASSFRGGAYNEQFF
TGTGCCAGCAGCTTTCGTGGGGGGGCTTACAATGAGCAGTTCTTC
>.|TRBV6-1|TRBJ1-5|.
CASSETGGNQPQHF
TGTGCCAGCAGTGAGACGGGAGGCAATCAGCCCCAGCATTTT
>.|TRBV4-2|TRBJ1-4|.
CASSQGETGNEKLFF
TGTGCCAGCAGCCAGGGGGAAACGGGTAATGAAAAACTGTTTTTT
>.|TRBV7-9|TRBJ2-5|.
CASSLHSQETQYF
TGTGCCAGCAGCCTACATTCACAAGAGACCCAGTACTTC
>.|TRBV14|TRBJ1-6|.
CASSQDLSSPLHF
TGTGCCAGCAGCCAAGATCTGTCTTCACCCCTCCACTTT
>.|TRBV4-2|TRBJ1-2|TRBD1
CASSQEGGQVLYGYTF
TGTGCCAGCAGCCAAGAGGGCGGACAGGTTCTATATGGCTACACCTTC
>.|TRBV18|TRBJ1-4|.
CASSLIPRGATNEKLFF
TGTGCCAGCTCACTCATACCGAGAGGGGCGACTAATGAAAAACTGTTTTTT
>few|TRBV7-9|TRBJ1-6|.
CASSLDGDSPLHF
TGTGCCAGCAGCTTGGACGGAGATTCACCCCTCCACTTT
>.|TRBV10-3|TRBJ1-6|TRBD1
CAISQSGTVNSPLHF
TGTGCCATCAGTCAGTCCGGGACAGTTAATTCACCCCTCCACTTT